This TCR beta chain was identified in a study of cytomegalovirus exposure and HLA in healthy donors. Study-wide context: Counted in an early data release were about 85 million unique TCRs from HLA-typed donors. General study points: With later analysis, a missense DCLRE1C variant became linked to TCR beta V- and J-gene trimming. Follow-up analysis seemed to connect common viral pathogens with several of the most significant clusters identified.

With 60 Vbeta and 13 Jbeta primers, the PCR was carried out. Profiled with immunoSEQ multiplex PCR; TCRdb holds only in-frame clones, not every one. The sample shows about 100,000 clones, around 76% of them seen only once. On this clone itself: Its antigen is not known.

The germline V gene has CDR1 LNHDA and CDR2 SQIVND (reference sequence). The CDR3 totals 14 residues. Trimming removed 3 bases from V and 4 bases from J; junction bases left unmatched: 3. Sequencing was performed on PBMCs. This receptor was identified in a woman in her fifties or sixties in good health and CMV-seropositive. J is TRBJ1-1 and V is TRBV19; TRBD1 agrees at 9 bases. The CDR3 protein is CASSMGQGGTEAFF. CDR3 in DNA: TGTGCCAGTAGTATGGGACAGGGAGGCACTGAAGCTTTCTTT.